One sample yielded the 3 T cell receptor beta chains listed below, sequenced in a study of blood T cells in healthy people across ages. Then a second PCR, running about 6 to 12 cycles, was carried out with a sample-barcoded 5' primer and a J-beta primer mix. TCRdb reprocessed the 5' RACE reads with MiXCR, giving one entry per CDR3 protein. The sample comprises fewer than 1,000,000 distinct CDR3 sequences, 40% to 50% of which are singletons, and approximately 20% rests with the top ten. Source material: blood. Source of these receptors: a man between 60 and 75 years old in good health.

This clonotype showed up just a few times. The rearrangement uses TRBV7-2 and TRBJ2-7; D is perhaps TRBD2 (6 bases). CDR1 is SGHTA, CDR2 FQGNSA, per germline. Trimming removed 2 bases from V and 2 bases from J, with 16 bases in between. The CDR3 has 16 amino acids. CDR3 loop: CASSLTGVNRPYEQYF. The CDR3 DNA reads as TGTGCCAGCAGCTTAACGGGGGTGAATCGACCCTACGAGCAGTACTTC.

V gene TRBV9 combines with J gene TRBJ1-2; perhaps TRBD1 as D (6 bases). Germline assignment: CDR1 SGDLS and CDR2 YYNGEE. Deletions cut 0 bases from V and 7 bases from J, with 16 bases between. This CDR3 has 15 residues. The CDR3 coding sequence is TGTGCCAGCAGCGTAGAAGGTCAGGGGAGAGGTGGCTACACCTTC. Its protein is CASSVEGQGRGGYTF.

This clonotype was counted between two and nine times. V and J are TRBV4-1 and TRBJ2-5; D may be TRBD2 (6 bases). The V gene's germline CDR1 is MGHRA and CDR2 YSYEKL. The CDR3 is 16 amino acids. Trimming pared 4 bases from V and 5 bases from J, leaving 20 bases between. CDR3 nucleotides: TGCGCCAGCAGCCCTACGGGGGTCCTCGGCTGGGAGACCCAGTACTTC. Its protein is CASSPTGVLGWETQYF.